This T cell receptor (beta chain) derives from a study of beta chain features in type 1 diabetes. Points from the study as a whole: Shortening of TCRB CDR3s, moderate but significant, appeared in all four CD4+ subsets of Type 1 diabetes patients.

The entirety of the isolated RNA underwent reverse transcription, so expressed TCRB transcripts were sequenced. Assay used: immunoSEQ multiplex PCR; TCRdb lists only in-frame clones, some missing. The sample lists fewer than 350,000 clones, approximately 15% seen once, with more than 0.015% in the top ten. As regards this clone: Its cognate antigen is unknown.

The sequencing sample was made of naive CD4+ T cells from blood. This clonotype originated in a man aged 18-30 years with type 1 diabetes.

The CDR3 protein is CASNRAGSTDTQYF. The CDR3 nucleotides read TGTGCCAGCAACCGAGCGGGTAGCACAGATACGCAGTATTTT. The chain joins TRBV9 to TRBJ2-3; D perhaps matches TRBD2 (6 bases). Per the germline V gene, CDR1 is SGDLS and CDR2 is YYNGEE. The CDR3 runs to 14 residues. The V end was cut by 6 bases, the J end by 0 bases, with 11 bases between.